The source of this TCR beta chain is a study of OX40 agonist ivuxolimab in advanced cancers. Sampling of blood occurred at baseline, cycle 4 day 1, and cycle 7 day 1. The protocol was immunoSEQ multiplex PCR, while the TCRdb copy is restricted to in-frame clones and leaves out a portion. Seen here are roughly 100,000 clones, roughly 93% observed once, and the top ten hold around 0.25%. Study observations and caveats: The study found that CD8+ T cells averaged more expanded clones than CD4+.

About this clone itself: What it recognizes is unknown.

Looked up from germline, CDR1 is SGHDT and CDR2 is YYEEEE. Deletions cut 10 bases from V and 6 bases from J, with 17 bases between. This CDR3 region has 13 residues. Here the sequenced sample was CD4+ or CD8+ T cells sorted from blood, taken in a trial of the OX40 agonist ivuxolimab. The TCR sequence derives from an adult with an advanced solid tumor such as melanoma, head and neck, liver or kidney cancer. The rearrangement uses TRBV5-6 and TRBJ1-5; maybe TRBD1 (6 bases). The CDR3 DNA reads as TGTGCCTCGGCGGGGGGGCCGGGTCAGCCCCAGCATTTT. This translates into CASAGGPGQPQHF.